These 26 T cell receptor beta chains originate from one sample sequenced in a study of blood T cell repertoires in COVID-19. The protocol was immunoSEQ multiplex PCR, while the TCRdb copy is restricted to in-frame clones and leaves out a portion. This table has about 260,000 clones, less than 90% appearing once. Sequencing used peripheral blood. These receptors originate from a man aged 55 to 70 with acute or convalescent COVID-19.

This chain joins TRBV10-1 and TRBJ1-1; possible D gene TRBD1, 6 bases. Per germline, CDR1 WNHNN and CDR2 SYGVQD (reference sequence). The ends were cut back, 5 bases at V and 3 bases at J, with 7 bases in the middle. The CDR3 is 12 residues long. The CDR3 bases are TGCGCCAGCAGTCCAGGGGACACTGAAGCTTTCTTT. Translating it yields CASSPGDTEAFF.

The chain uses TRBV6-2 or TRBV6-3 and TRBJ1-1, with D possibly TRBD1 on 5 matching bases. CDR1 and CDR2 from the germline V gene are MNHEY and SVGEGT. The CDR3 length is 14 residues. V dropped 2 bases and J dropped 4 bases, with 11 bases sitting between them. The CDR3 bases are TGTGCCAGCAGTTACCGGGGGGTTGTCACTGAAGCTTTCTTT. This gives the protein CASSYRGVVTEAFF.

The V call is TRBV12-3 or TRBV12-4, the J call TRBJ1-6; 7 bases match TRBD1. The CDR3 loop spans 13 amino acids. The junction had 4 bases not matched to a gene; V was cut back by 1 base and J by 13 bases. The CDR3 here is CASSLEQGYPLHF. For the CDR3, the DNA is TGTGCCAGCAGTTTAGAACAGGGGTATCCCCTCCACTTT.

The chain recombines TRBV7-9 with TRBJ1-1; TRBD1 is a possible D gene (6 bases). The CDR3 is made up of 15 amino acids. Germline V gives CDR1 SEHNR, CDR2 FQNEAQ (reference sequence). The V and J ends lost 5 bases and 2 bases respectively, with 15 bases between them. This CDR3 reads CASSPTGLANTEAFF. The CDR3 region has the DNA TGTGCCAGCAGCCCCACAGGGTTGGCTAACACTGAAGCTTTCTTT.

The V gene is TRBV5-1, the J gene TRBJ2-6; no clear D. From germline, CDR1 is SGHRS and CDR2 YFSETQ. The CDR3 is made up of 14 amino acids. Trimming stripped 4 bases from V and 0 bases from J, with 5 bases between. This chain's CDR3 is CASSANSGANVLTF. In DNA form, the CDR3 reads TGCGCCAGCAGCGCGAACTCTGGGGCCAACGTCCTGACTTTC.

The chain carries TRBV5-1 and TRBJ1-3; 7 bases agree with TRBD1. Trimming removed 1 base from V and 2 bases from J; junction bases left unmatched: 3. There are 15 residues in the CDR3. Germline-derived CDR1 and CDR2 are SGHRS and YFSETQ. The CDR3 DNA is TGCGCCAGCAGCTTGCTGGGACAGCCTGGAAACACCATATATTTT. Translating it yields CASSLLGQPGNTIYF.

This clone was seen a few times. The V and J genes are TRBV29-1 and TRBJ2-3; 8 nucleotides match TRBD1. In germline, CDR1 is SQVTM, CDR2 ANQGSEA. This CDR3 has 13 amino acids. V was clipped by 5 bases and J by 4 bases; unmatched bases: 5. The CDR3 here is CSVPRGQADTQYF. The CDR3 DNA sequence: TGCAGCGTTCCCAGGGGGCAAGCAGATACGCAGTATTTT.

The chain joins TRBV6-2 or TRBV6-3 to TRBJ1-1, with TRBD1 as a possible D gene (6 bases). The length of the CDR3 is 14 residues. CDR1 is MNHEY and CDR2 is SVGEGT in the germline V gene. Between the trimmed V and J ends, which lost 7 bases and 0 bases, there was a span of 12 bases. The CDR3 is CASTPRGMNTEAFF. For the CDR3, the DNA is TGTGCCAGCACCCCCAGGGGAATGAACACTGAAGCTTTCTTT.

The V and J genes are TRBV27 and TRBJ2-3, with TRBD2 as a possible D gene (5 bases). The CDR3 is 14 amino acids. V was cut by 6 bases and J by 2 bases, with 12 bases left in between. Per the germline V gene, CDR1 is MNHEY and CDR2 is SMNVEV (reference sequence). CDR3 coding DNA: TGTGCCAGCAGAAAACTAGGGAACACAGATACGCAGTATTTT. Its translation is CASRKLGNTDTQYF.

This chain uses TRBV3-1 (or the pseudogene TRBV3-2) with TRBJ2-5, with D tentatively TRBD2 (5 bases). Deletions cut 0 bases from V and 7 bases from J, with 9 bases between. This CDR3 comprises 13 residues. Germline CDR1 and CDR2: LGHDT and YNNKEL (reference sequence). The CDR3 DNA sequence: TGTGCCAGCAGCCAAGATGAAGGGAGGACCCAGTACTTC. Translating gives CASSQDEGRTQYF.

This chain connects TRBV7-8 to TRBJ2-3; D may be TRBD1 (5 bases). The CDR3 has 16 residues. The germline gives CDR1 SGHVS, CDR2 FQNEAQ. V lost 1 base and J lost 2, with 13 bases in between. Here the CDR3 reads CASSLVAGSVTDTQYF. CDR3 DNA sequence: TGTGCCAGCAGCTTAGTGGCAGGGTCGGTCACAGATACGCAGTATTTT.

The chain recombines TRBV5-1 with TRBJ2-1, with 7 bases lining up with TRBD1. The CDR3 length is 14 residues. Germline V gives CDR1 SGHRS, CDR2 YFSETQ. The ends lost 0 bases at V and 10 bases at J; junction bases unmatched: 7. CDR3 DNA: TGCGCCAGCAGCTTGGGGACAGGCGCTTTAGAGCAGTTCTTC. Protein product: CASSLGTGALEQFF.

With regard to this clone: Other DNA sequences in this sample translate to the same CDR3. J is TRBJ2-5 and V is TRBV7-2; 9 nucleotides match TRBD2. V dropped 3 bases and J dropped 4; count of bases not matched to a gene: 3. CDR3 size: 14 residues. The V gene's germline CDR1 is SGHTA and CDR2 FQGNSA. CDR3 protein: CASSLAGGRETQYF. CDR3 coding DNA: TGTGCCAGCAGCTTGGCGGGGGGGCGAGAGACCCAGTACTTC.

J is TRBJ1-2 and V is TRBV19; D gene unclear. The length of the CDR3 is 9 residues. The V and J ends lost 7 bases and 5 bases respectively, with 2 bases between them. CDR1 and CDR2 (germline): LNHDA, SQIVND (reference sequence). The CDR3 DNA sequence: TGTGCCAGTACTTATGGCTACACCTTC. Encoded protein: CASTYGYTF.

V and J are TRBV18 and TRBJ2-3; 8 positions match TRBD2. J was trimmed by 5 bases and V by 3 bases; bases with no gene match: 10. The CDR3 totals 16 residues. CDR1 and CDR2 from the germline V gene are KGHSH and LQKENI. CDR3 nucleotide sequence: TGTGCCAGCTCACCCCCCCCATCAGCGGGGGTAGATACGCAGTATTTT. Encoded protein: CASSPPPSAGVDTQYF.

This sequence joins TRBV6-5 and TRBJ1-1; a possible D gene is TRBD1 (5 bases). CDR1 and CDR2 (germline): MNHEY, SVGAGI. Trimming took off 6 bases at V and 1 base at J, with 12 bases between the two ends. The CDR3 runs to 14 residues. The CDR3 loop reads CASRPGRGNTEAFF. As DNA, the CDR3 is TGTGCCAGCAGACCTGGGAGGGGGAACACTGAAGCTTTCTTT.

Written as DNA, the CDR3 is TGTGCCAGCTCACCCCGGGACCTAGGGGGTATCCCTAGCACAGATACGCAGTATTTT. It is translated as CASSPRDLGGIPSTDTQYF. The chain combines TRBV18 with TRBJ2-3, with a possible D match to TRBD1 (6 bases). V was clipped by 3 bases and J by 0 bases, with 22 bases between them. The length of the CDR3 is 19 residues. Germline V CDR1 and CDR2: KGHSH, LQKENI.

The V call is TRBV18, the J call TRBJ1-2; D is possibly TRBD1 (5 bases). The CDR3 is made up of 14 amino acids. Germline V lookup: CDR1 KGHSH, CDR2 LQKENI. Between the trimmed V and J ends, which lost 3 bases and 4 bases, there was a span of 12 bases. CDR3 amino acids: CASSPSRDGYGYTF. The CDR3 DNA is TGTGCCAGCTCACCTTCCAGGGATGGCTATGGCTACACCTTC.

The DNA of the CDR3 is TGTGCCAGCAGACAGGGGCCTATGAACACTGAAGCTTTCTTT. Its protein is CASRQGPMNTEAFF. This rearrangement joins TRBV21-1 to TRBJ1-1; no DNA check was done on the table's D call, TRBD1. TRBV21-1 represents a pseudogene. The CDR3 consists of 14 residues.

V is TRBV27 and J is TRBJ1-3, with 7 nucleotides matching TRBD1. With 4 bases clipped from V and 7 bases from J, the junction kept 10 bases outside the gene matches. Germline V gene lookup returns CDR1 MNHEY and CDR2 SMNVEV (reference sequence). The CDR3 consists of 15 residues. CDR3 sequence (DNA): TGTGCCAGCAGTTCCAGACAGGGAATGAAGAACACCATATATTTT. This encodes CASSSRQGMKNTIYF.

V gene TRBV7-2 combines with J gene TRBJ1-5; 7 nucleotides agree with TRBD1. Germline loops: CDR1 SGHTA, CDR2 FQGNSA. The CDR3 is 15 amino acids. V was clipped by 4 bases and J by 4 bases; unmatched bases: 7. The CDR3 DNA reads TGTGCCAGCAGCTCCATACCGGGACAGAATCAGCCCCAGCATTTT. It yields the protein CASSSIPGQNQPQHF.

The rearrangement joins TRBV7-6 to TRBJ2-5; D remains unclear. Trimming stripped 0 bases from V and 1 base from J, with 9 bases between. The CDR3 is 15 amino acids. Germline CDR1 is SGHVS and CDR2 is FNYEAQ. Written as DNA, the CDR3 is TGTGCCAGCAGCTTAGCGTTTTCGGTCCAAGAGACCCAGTACTTC. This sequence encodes CASSLAFSVQETQYF.

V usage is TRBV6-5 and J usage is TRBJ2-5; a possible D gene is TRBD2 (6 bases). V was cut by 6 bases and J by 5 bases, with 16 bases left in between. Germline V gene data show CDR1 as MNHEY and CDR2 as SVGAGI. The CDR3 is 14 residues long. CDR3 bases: TGTGCCAGCAGAGTGACTAGAGCAAGGGAGACCCAGTACTTC. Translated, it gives CASRVTRARETQYF.

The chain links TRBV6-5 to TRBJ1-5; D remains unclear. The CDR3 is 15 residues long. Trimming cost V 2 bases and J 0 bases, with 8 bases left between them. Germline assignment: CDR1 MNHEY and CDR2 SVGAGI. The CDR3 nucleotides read TGTGCCAGCAGTTACGGAGGATATAGCAATCAGCCCCAGCATTTT. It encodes CASSYGGYSNQPQHF.

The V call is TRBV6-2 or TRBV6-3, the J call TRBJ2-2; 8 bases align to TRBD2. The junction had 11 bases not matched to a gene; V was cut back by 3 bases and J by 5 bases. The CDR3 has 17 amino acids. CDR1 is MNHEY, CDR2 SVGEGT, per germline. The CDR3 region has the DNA TGTGCCAGCAGTTATCACCCAAGCGGGAGTACGACCGGGGAGCTGTTTTTT. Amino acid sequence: CASSYHPSGSTTGELFF.

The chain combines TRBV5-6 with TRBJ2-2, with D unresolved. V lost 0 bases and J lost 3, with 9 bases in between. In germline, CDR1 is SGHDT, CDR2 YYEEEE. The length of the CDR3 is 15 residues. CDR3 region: CASSLVLAHTGELFF. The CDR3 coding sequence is TGTGCCAGCAGCTTGGTACTCGCGCACACCGGGGAGCTGTTTTTT.